The 32 T cell receptor beta chains presented below share a single source sample, sequenced in a study of graft-versus-host responses after intestinal transplantation. Profiled with immunoSEQ multiplex PCR; TCRdb holds only in-frame clones, not every one. This sample carries about 97,000 clones, around nine tenths of them seen once, and the ten largest clones take around 15%. The sequencing here drew on PBMCs, taken 453 days after intestinal transplant. The receptors shown here come from a human patient who received an intestinal transplant, so some T cells may come from the graft donor.

The chain couples TRBV4-2 to TRBJ1-1; the D is unclear. CDR1 and CDR2 (germline): LGHNA, YNFKEQ. The length of the CDR3 is 11 residues. The ends were cut back, 5 bases at V and 7 bases at J, with 8 bases in the middle. The CDR3 DNA reads TGTGCCAGCAGCTCTGGGTATGAAGCTTTCTTT. It yields the protein CASSSGYEAFF.

V is TRBV5-6 and J is TRBJ1-2; D is unresolved. Germline-derived CDR1 and CDR2 are SGHDT and YYEEEE. This CDR3 is built from 14 residues. Trimming removed 3 bases from V and 3 bases from J, with 12 bases in between. The CDR3 DNA reads TGTGCCAGCAGCTCCCAAACACGAGACTATGGCTACACCTTC. Translated: CASSSQTRDYGYTF. The full variable domain, in which reference TRBV5-6 and TRBJ1-2 provide the parts outside the CDR3, is DAGVTQSPTHLIKTRGQQVTLRCSPKSGHDTVSWYQQALGQGPQFIFQYYEEEERQRGNFPDRFSGHQFPNYSSELNVNALLLGDSALYLCASSSQTRDYGYTFGSGTRLTVV.

The V gene is TRBV7-9, the J gene TRBJ1-6, with D possibly TRBD1 on 6 matching bases. Between the trimmed V and J ends, which lost 3 bases and 10 bases, there was a span of 16 bases. The CDR3 runs to 15 residues. Germline V gives CDR1 SEHNR, CDR2 FQNEAQ (reference sequence). The CDR3 region has the DNA TGTGCCAGCAGCTTGTCAACAGGGATGCGCTCACCCCTCCACTTT. It translates to CASSLSTGMRSPLHF.

The rearrangement links TRBV6-5 to TRBJ1-2; D gene ambiguous. This CDR3 comprises 10 residues. Germline V gene data show CDR1 as MNHEY and CDR2 as SVGAGI. Trimming cost V 6 bases and J 7 bases, with 6 bases left between them. The CDR3 DNA sequence: TGTGCCAGCAGCCCCGGTGGCTACACCTTC. Its protein product is CASSPGGYTF.

This clone was counted only a few times. The chain links TRBV19 to TRBJ1-2, with a possible D match to TRBD1 (5 bases). Germline assignment: CDR1 LNHDA and CDR2 SQIVND (reference sequence). CDR3 length equals 14 residues. Trimming took off 3 bases at V and 4 bases at J, with 12 bases between the two ends. The CDR3 sequence: CASSMGTGVYGYTF. The CDR3 DNA sequence: TGTGCCAGTAGTATGGGAACAGGAGTCTATGGCTACACCTTC.

This rearrangement joins TRBV19 to TRBJ1-2; TRBD1 might be the D (6 bases). Per germline, CDR1 LNHDA and CDR2 SQIVND (reference sequence). This CDR3 is 16 amino acids long. The V end was cut by 4 bases, the J end by 5 bases, with 20 bases between. CDR3 protein: CASSKTGPPLLYGYTF. Here the CDR3 DNA reads TGTGCCAGTAGTAAAACAGGGCCGCCGCTCCTTTATGGCTACACCTTC.

This chain joins TRBV18 and TRBJ2-1; D unclear. The germline V gene has CDR1 KGHSH and CDR2 LQKENI. The CDR3 runs 17 residues. Deletions cut 3 bases from V and 1 base from J, with 16 bases between. The CDR3 protein is CASSPVKGPTSYNEQFF. The CDR3 DNA sequence: TGTGCCAGCTCACCTGTGAAGGGCCCTACATCCTACAATGAGCAGTTCTTC.

The chain recombines TRBV5-4 with TRBJ2-7, with TRBD1 identical over 9 bases. This CDR3 region has 12 residues. V gave up 7 bases and J gave up 5 bases; unmatched junction bases: 4. Germline CDR1 SGHNT, CDR2 YYREEE (reference sequence). The CDR3 here is CASRTGVNEQYF. The CDR3 DNA reads TGTGCCAGCCGGACAGGGGTCAACGAGCAGTACTTC.

This chain links TRBV5-8 with TRBJ2-1; TRBD1 matches 9 bases. This CDR3 comprises 15 residues. V shed 4 bases, J shed 3 bases, and the junction held 5 bases outside the gene matches. The germline CDR1 and CDR2 sequences are SGHTS and YDEGEE. Written as DNA, the CDR3 is TGTGCCAGCAGCCCAGCGGACAGGGGCTACAATGAGCAGTTCTTC. Protein product: CASSPADRGYNEQFF.

V and J are TRBV18 and TRBJ1-4; the match to TRBD1 covers 9 bases. Germline V gives CDR1 KGHSH, CDR2 LQKENI. The CDR3 is 14 amino acids. V dropped 3 bases and J dropped 6; count of bases not matched to a gene: 2. The DNA of the CDR3 is TGTGCCAGCTCACCGGGACAGGGACATGAAAAACTGTTTTTT. It specifies CASSPGQGHEKLFF.

J is TRBJ1-1 and V is TRBV28, with 8 nucleotides matching TRBD1. Per the germline V gene, CDR1 is MDHEN and CDR2 is SYDVKM. The trim removed 2 bases at V and 3 bases at J, leaving 2 bases unmatched. This CDR3 has 14 amino acids. The CDR3 sequence: CASSLGTGYTEAFF. The DNA for the CDR3 is TGTGCCAGCAGTTTAGGGACAGGATACACTGAAGCTTTCTTT.

The chain joins TRBV15 to TRBJ2-3, with D unresolved. CDR1 is LNHNV and CDR2 is YYDKDF in the germline V gene (reference sequence). Trimming removed 0 bases at V and 2 bases at J, with 9 bases between. This CDR3 has 15 amino acids. This CDR3 reads CATSRDRRITDTQYF. The CDR3 coding sequence is TGTGCCACCAGCAGAGATCGGCGGATCACAGATACGCAGTATTTT.

The CDR3 nucleotides read TGTGCCATGACGAGGATTGACGGGGAGCTGTTTTTT. Translating it yields CAMTRIDGELFF. The gene calls are TRBV11-2 and TRBJ2-2; no firm D call. Germline-derived CDR1 and CDR2 are SGHAT and FQNNGV. CDR3 size: 12 residues. Trimming left V 10 bases short and J 7 bases short, with 13 bases between.

In its sample, this clone was seen once. J is TRBJ1-3 and V is TRBV2, with 12 positions matching TRBD1. Losses at the gene ends were 8 bases for V and 2 bases for J; bases not matched to a gene: 4. This CDR3 is 15 amino acids long. Per germline, CDR1 SNHLY and CDR2 FYNNEI. CDR3: CASQGTGGPGNTIYF. The CDR3 coding sequence is TGTGCCAGCCAGGGGACAGGGGGCCCTGGAAACACCATATATTTT.

V gene TRBV6-1 combines with J gene TRBJ1-1, with D hard to call. Germline V gives CDR1 MNHNS, CDR2 SASEGT. V dropped 0 bases and J dropped 1 base, with 12 bases sitting between them. The CDR3 runs 16 residues. CDR3 loop: CASSEARKAGNTEAFF. The CDR3 region has the DNA TGTGCCAGCAGTGAAGCTAGGAAGGCGGGGAACACTGAAGCTTTCTTT.

The rearrangement links TRBV10-2 to TRBJ2-3; tentatively, D is TRBD1 or TRBD2 (5 bases each). The length of the CDR3 is 14 residues. Germline V gives CDR1 WSHSY, CDR2 SAAADI. The ends were cut back, 5 bases at V and 0 bases at J, with 9 bases in the middle. The CDR3 spells CASSRGDSTDTQYF. The CDR3 DNA is TGCGCCAGCAGTAGAGGGGACAGCACAGATACGCAGTATTTT.

V is TRBV6-5 and J is TRBJ1-2; D remains ambiguous. The CDR3 sequence is 15 residues long. Trimming pared 6 bases from V and 2 bases from J, leaving 16 bases between. The germline V gene has CDR1 MNHEY and CDR2 SVGAGI. CDR3 DNA: TGTGCCAGCAGACCTTACACGGCTTACAACTATGGCTACACCTTC. Protein: CASRPYTAYNYGYTF.

For the CDR3, the DNA is TGTGCCAGCAGCAACAGGGGGCTAGGGTCACCCCTCCACTTT. Its protein product is CASSNRGLGSPLHF. This sequence joins TRBV5-6 and TRBJ1-6; 9 bases map to TRBD1. This CDR3 is 14 amino acids long. Germline CDR1 SGHDT, CDR2 YYEEEE. V dropped 4 bases and J dropped 10; count of bases not matched to a gene: 6.

The rearrangement uses TRBV6-5 and TRBJ2-5; unclear D gene. The CDR3 runs to 13 residues. Trimming shortened V by 5 bases and J by 3 bases, and 10 bases separated the two germline ends. Germline CDR1 MNHEY, CDR2 SVGAGI. Written as DNA, the CDR3 is TGTGCCAGCAGTGAAGTCAGTGAAGAGACCCAGTACTTC. Its protein product is CASSEVSEETQYF.

The chain combines TRBV7-8 with TRBJ1-5; TRBD1 agrees at 7 bases. This CDR3 contains 15 residues. V lost 5 bases, J lost 0 bases, and 4 bases stayed unmatched. Germline CDR1 and CDR2: SGHVS and FQNEAQ. This CDR3 is CASSRQGYSNQPQHF. The CDR3 bases are TGTGCCAGCAGCCGACAGGGCTATAGCAATCAGCCCCAGCATTTT. Drawing the rest from reference TRBV7-8 and TRBJ1-5, the complete variable domain is GAGVSQSPRYKVAKRGQDVALRCDPISGHVSLFWYQQALGQGPEFLTYFQNEAQLDKSGLPSDRFFAERPEGSVSTLKIQRTQQEDSAVYLCASSRQGYSNQPQHFGDGTRLSIL.

This clone has a single count. The J gene is TRBJ1-1, the V gene TRBV6-5; D gene unclear. The CDR3 has 15 residues. Germline V gene lookup returns CDR1 MNHEY and CDR2 SVGAGI. The V end lost 4 bases, the J end lost 1 base, and 13 bases lay between the germline ends. The CDR3 DNA follows: TGTGCCAGCAGTTTAGGTCCAAGGTGGAACACTGAAGCTTTCTTT. As protein: CASSLGPRWNTEAFF.

This chain connects TRBV9 to TRBJ1-3, with D perhaps TRBD1 (5 bases). Germline lookup yields CDR1 SGDLS and CDR2 YYNGEE. The CDR3 contains 15 residues. Trimming took off 3 bases at V and 7 bases at J, with 17 bases between the two ends. The CDR3 DNA is TGTGCCAGCAGCGCCGAGGGGAGCGGTTATAACACCATATATTTT. Translation: CASSAEGSGYNTIYF.

The chain combines TRBV10-3 with TRBJ1-5; 7 positions match TRBD1. The germline CDR1 and CDR2 sequences are ENHRY and SYGVKD. The CDR3 sequence is 13 residues long. The V and J ends lost 2 bases and 5 bases, in that order; junction bases with no gene match: 0. The CDR3 is CAISETGDQPQHF. The CDR3 DNA reads as TGTGCCATCAGTGAGACAGGGGATCAGCCCCAGCATTTT.

The chain couples TRBV29-1 to TRBJ2-1; a weak D match, TRBD2 (6 bases). Looked up from germline, CDR1 is SQVTM and CDR2 is ANQGSEA. V was trimmed by 4 bases and J by 8 bases, leaving 12 bases between them. The CDR3 length is 12 residues. CDR3 in DNA: TGCAGCGTTGTTGCGGCTAGCGATGAGCAGTTCTTC. Translation gives CSVVAASDEQFF.

V is TRBV7-8 and J is TRBJ2-3, with 7 positions matching TRBD1. CDR3 length equals 12 residues. J lost 4 bases, V lost 5 bases, and 0 bases had no gene match. Germline V CDR1 and CDR2: SGHVS, FQNEAQ. This CDR3 reads CASSQGADTQYF. In nucleotides, the CDR3 is TGTGCCAGCAGCCAGGGGGCAGATACGCAGTATTTT.

The J gene is TRBJ1-2, the V gene TRBV6-5; D is perhaps TRBD1 (5 bases). Germline V lookup: CDR1 MNHEY, CDR2 SVGAGI. The CDR3 covers 14 residues. With 2 bases removed from V and 8 bases from J, the gap between germline ends came to 15 bases. CDR3 loop: CASSYRDRMRGYTF. Here the CDR3 DNA reads TGTGCCAGCAGTTACAGGGACCGAATGAGAGGCTACACCTTC.

The gene calls are TRBV6-1 and TRBJ2-3; 8 bases are shared with TRBD1. The CDR3 covers 17 residues. Trimming cost V 2 bases and J 1 base; bases outside gene matches: 8. Germline V gene sequence: CDR1 MNHNS, CDR2 SASEGT. The CDR3 reads CASSEPGQGRGTDTQYF. Here the CDR3 DNA reads TGTGCCAGCAGTGAACCCGGACAGGGCCGAGGCACAGATACGCAGTATTTT.

The CDR3 loop reads CASSDRDNYGYTF. DNA for the CDR3: TGTGCCAGCAGTGACAGGGATAACTATGGCTACACCTTC. The V call is TRBV6-1, the J call TRBJ1-2, with D maybe TRBD1 (5 bases). V lost 3 bases, J lost 1 base, and 6 bases lay in between. Germline-derived CDR1 and CDR2 are MNHNS and SASEGT. The CDR3 has 13 amino acids.

The gene calls are TRBV25-1 and TRBJ1-2; TRBD1 is a possible D gene (5 bases). CDR1 MGHDK and CDR2 SYGVNS come from the germline V gene. Trimming shortened V by 3 bases and J by 5 bases, and 13 bases separated the two germline ends. The CDR3 sequence is 14 residues long. The CDR3 is CASSDRQGGYGYTF. Written as DNA, the CDR3 is TGTGCCAGCAGTGACCGGCAGGGCGGGTATGGCTACACCTTC.

The chain recombines TRBV9 with TRBJ2-1; D perhaps matches TRBD1 (6 bases). CDR3 length: 15 residues. V was shortened by 3 bases and J by 0 bases, with 10 bases between the two germline ends. Germline CDR1 reads SGDLS; CDR2 reads YYNGEE. The CDR3 DNA reads as TGTGCCAGCAGCGCCAGGGGAGTCTCCTACAATGAGCAGTTCTTC. Residues: CASSARGVSYNEQFF.

The CDR3, as DNA: TGTGCCAGCAGCTTAGGACTAGCGGGGACATTCAGTGAGCAGTTCTTC. Its translation is CASSLGLAGTFSEQFF. The chain joins TRBV11-2 to TRBJ2-1; 11 bases match TRBD2. Germline V lookup: CDR1 SGHAT, CDR2 FQNNGV. The trim removed 1 base at V and 9 bases at J, leaving 8 bases unmatched. This CDR3 has 16 residues.

The chain carries TRBV7-9 and TRBJ1-5; 8 positions agree with TRBD1. CDR3 length: 18 residues. With V trimmed by 5 bases and J by 5 bases, 17 bases remained unmatched. CDR1 is SEHNR, CDR2 FQNEAQ, per germline (reference sequence). The CDR3 DNA is TGTGCCAGCAGCGCGACCCCGACAGGGGTCGGGACGCATCAGCCCCAGCATTTT. Its protein product is CASSATPTGVGTHQPQHF.